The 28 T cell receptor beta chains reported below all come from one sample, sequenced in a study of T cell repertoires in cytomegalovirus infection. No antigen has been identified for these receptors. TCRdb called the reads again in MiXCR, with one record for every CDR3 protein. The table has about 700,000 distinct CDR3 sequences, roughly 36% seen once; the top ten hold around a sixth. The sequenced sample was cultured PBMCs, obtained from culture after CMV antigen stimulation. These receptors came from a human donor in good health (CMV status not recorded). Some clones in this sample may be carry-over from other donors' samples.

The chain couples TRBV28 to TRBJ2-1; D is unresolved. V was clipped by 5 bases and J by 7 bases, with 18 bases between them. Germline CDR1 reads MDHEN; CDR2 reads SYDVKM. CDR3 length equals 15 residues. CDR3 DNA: TGTGCCAGCAGTCAACGGCAGCCCCCAAGGAATGAGCAGTTCTTC. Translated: CASSQRQPPRNEQFF.

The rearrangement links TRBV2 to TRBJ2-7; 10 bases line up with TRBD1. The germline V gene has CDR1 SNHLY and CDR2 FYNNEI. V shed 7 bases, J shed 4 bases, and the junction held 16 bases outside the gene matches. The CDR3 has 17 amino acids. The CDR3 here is CASIPANPGQGTYEQYF. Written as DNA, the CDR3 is TGTGCCAGCATCCCCGCGAATCCGGGACAGGGGACGTACGAGCAGTACTTC.

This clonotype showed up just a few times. The CDR3 DNA follows: TGCGCCAGCAGCTCCACCACAGGGTCTGGAAACACCATATATTTT. Encoded protein: CASSSTTGSGNTIYF. The chain employs TRBV5-1 and TRBJ1-3, with TRBD1 as a possible D gene (6 bases). The CDR3 runs to 15 residues. V lost 3 bases and J lost 1, with 11 bases in between. The germline gives CDR1 SGHRS, CDR2 YFSETQ.

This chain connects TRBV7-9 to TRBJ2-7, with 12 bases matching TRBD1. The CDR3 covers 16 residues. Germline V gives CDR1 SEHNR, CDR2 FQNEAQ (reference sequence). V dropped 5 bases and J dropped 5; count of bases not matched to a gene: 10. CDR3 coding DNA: TGTGCCAGCAGCCTAGAGGCGGGACAGGGGGCGGACGAGCAGTACTTC. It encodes CASSLEAGQGADEQYF.

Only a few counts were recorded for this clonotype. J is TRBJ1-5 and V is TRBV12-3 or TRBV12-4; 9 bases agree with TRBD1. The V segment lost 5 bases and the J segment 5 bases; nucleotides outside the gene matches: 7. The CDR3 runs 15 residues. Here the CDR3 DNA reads TGTGCCAGCAGTAAGTCGGGACAGGGACATCAGCCCCAGCATTTT. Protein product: CASSKSGQGHQPQHF.

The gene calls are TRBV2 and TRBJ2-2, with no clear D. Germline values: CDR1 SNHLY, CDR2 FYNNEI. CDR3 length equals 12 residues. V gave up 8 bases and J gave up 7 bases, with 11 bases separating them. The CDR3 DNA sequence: TGTGCCAGCCCCGGAAACGGCGGGGAGCTGTTTTTT. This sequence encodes CASPGNGGELFF.

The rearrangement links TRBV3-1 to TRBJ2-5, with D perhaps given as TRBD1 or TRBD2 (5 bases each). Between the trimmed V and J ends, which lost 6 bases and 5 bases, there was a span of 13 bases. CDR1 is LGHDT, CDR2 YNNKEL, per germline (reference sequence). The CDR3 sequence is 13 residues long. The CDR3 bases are TGTGCCAGCAGATTACGGGGCCTGGAGACCCAGTACTTC. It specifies CASRLRGLETQYF.

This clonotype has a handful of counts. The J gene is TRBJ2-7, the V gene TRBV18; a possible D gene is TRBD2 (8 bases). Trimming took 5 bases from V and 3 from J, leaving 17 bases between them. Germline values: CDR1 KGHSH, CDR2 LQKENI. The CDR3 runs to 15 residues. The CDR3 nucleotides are TGTGCCAGCTCATCGGGGGGGACAGAGTACTACGAGCAGTACTTC. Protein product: CASSSGGTEYYEQYF.

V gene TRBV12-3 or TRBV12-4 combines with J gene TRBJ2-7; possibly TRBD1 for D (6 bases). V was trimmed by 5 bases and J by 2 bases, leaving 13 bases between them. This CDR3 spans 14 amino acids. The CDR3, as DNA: TGTGCCAGCAGTGGTGACAGGCTCCCCTACGAGCAGTACTTC. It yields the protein CASSGDRLPYEQYF.

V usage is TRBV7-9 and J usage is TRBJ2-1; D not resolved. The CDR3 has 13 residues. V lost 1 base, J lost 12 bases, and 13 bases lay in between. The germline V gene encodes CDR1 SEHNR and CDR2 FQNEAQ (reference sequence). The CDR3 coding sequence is TGTGCCAGCAGCTTAGGCACTCAGGATTGGCAGTTCTTC. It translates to CASSLGTQDWQFF.

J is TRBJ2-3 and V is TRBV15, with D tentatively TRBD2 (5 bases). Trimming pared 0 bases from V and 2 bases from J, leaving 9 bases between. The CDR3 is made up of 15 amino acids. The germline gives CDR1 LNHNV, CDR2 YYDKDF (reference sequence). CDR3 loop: CATSRERTFTDTQYF. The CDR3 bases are TGTGCCACCAGCAGAGAGAGGACTTTCACAGATACGCAGTATTTT.

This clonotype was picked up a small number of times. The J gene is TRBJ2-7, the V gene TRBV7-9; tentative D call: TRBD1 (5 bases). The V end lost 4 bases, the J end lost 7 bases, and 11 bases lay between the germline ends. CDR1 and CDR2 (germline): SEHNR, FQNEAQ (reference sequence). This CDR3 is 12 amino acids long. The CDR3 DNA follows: TGTGCCAGCAGCTCGACAGCCCTAGAGCAGTACTTC. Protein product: CASSSTALEQYF.

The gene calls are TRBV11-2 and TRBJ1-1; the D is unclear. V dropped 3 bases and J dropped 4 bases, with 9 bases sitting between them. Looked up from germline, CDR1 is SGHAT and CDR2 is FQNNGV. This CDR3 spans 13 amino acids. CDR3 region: CASSFPGGTEAFF. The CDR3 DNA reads TGTGCCAGCAGCTTTCCGGGTGGCACTGAAGCTTTCTTT.

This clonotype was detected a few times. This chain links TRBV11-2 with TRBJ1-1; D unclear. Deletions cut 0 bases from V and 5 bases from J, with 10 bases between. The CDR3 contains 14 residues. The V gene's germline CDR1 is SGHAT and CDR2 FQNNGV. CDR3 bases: TGTGCCAGCAGCTTAGACGAGGGAATGACTGAAGCTTTCTTT. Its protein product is CASSLDEGMTEAFF.

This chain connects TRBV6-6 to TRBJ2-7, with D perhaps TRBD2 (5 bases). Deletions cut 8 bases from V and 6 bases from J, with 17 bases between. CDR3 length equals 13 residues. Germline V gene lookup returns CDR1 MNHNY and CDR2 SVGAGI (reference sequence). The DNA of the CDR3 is TGTGCCAGCGATCGAGGGTGGGCGGCCGAGCAGTACTTC. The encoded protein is CASDRGWAAEQYF.

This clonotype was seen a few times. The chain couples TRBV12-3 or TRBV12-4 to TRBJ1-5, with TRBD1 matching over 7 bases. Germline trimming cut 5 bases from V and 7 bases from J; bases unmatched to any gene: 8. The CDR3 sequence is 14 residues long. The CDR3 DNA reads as TGTGCCAGCAGTCCCCAGAGACAGGGCCAGCCCCAGCATTTT. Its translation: CASSPQRQGQPQHF.

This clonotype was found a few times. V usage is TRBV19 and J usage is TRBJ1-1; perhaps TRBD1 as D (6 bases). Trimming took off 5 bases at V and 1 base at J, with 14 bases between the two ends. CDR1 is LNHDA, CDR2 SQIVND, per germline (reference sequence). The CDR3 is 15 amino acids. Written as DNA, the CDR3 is TGTGCCAGTAGTCCCGGAGACAGGAAGAACACTGAAGCTTTCTTT. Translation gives CASSPGDRKNTEAFF.

This CDR3 reads CSAPKGGAGNQPQHF. CDR3 nucleotide sequence: TGCAGTGCTCCCAAAGGGGGTGCAGGGAATCAGCCCCAGCATTTT. The rearrangement uses TRBV20-1 and TRBJ1-5; a weak D match, TRBD1 (6 bases). Germline loops: CDR1 DFQATT, CDR2 SNEGSKA (reference sequence). Trimming shortened V by 5 bases and J by 4 bases, and 18 bases separated the two germline ends. CDR3 size: 15 residues.

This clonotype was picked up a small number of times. In DNA, the CDR3 is TGTGCCAGCAGTGAATACCTCCTCCCCAGCTCCTACGAGCAGTACTTC. Amino acids: CASSEYLLPSSYEQYF. This sequence joins TRBV2 and TRBJ2-7, with D unresolved. The CDR3 runs to 16 residues. Per the germline V gene, CDR1 is SNHLY and CDR2 is FYNNEI. The V gene lost 2 bases and the J gene lost 0 bases, with 14 bases spanning the gap.

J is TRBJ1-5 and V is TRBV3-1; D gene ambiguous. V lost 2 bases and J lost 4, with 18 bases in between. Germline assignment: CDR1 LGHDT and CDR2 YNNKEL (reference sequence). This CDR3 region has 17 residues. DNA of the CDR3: TGTGCCAGCAGCCAAAACAGTGGCCCAATTTCTAATCAGCCCCAGCATTTT. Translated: CASSQNSGPISNQPQHF.

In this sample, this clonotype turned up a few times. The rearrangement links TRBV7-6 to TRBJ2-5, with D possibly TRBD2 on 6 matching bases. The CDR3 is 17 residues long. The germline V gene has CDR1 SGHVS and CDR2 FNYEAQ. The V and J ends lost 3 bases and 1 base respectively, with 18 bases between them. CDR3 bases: TGTGCCAGCAGCTTCAGGGAGGCCCCCAGAGGCCAAGAGACCCAGTACTTC. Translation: CASSFREAPRGQETQYF. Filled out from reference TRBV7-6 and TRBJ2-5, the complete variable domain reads GAGVSQSPRYKVTKRGQDVALRCDPISGHVSLYWYRQALGQGPEFLTYFNYEAQQDKSGLPNDRFSAERPEGSISTLTIQRTEQRDSAMYRCASSFREAPRGQETQYFGPGTRLLVL.

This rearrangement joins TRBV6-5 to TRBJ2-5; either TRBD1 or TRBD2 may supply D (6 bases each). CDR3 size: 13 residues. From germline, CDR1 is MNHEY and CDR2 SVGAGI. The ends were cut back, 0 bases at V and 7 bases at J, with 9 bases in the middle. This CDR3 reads CASSYSEGVTQYF. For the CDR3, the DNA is TGTGCCAGCAGTTACTCGGAGGGGGTGACCCAGTACTTC.

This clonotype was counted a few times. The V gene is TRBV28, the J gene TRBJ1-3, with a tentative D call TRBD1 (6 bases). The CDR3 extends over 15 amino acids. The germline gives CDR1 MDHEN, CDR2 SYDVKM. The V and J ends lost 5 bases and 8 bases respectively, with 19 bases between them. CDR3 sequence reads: CASSIPGQPWDTIYF. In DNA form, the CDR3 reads TGTGCCAGCAGTATACCTGGACAGCCTTGGGACACCATATATTTT.

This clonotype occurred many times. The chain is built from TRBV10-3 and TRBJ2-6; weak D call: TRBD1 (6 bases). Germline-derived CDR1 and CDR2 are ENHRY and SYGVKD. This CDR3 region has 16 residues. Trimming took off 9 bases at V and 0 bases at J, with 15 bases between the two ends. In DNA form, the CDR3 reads TGTGCCATTGGACAGCAATCAAGCTCTGGGGCCAACGTCCTGACTTTC. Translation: CAIGQQSSSGANVLTF.

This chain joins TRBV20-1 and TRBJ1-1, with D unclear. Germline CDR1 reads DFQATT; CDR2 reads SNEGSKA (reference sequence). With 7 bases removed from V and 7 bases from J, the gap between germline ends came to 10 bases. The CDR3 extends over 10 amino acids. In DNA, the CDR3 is TGCAGTGTTCGGGAAGGTGAAGCTTTCTTT. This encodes CSVREGEAFF.

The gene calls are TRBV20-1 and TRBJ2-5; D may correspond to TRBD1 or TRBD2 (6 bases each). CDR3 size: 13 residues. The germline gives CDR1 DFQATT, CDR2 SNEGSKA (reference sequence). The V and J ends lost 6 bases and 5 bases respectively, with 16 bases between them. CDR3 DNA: TGCAGTGCGAGGGGGGAGTTTCGGGAGACCCAGTACTTC. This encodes CSARGEFRETQYF.

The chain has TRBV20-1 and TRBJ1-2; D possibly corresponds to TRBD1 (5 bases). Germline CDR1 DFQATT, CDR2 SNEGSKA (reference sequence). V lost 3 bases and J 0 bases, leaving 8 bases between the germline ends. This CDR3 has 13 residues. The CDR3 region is CSARTAANYGYTF. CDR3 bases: TGCAGTGCTAGGACAGCTGCTAACTATGGCTACACCTTC.

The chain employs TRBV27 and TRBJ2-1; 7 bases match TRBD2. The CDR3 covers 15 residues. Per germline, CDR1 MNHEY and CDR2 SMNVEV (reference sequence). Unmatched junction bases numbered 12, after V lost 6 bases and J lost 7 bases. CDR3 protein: CASRPLGGGGNEQFF. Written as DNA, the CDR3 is TGTGCCAGCAGGCCACTGGGCGGGGGTGGAAATGAGCAGTTCTTC.